The next 14 T cell receptor beta chains were all read from a single sample in a study of OX40 agonist ivuxolimab in advanced cancers. TCRdb's table, derived via immunoSEQ multiplex PCR, lists solely in-frame clones and lacks some. The profile covers tens of thousands of clones, with 75% to 90% appearing a single time and 20% taken by the ten largest. The material was CD4+ or CD8+ T cells sorted from blood, obtained in a trial of the OX40 agonist ivuxolimab. The receptors shown here come from an adult with an advanced solid tumor such as melanoma, head and neck, liver or kidney cancer.

The rearrangement joins TRBV5-6 to TRBJ1-4; TRBD1 is a possible D gene (5 bases). Trimming took 3 bases from V and 0 from J, leaving 18 bases between them. The germline gives CDR1 SGHDT, CDR2 YYEEEE. The CDR3 runs to 18 residues. CDR3 amino acids: CASSWAGYGGTTNEKLFF. DNA for the CDR3: TGTGCCAGCAGCTGGGCGGGGTATGGGGGTACAACTAATGAAAAACTGTTTTTT.

The chain joins TRBV7-2 to TRBJ1-1; D is uncertain. Trimming pared 1 base from V and 1 base from J, leaving 10 bases between. Germline CDR1 reads SGHTA; CDR2 reads FQGNSA. The CDR3 totals 15 residues. CDR3 sequence reads: CASSLGYFGNTEAFF. CDR3 nucleotides: TGTGCCAGCAGCTTAGGGTATTTCGGGAACACTGAAGCTTTCTTT.

This chain links TRBV5-3 with TRBJ1-1; D perhaps matches TRBD1 (5 bases). TRBV5-3 is marked as an open reading frame, function uncertain. Deletions cut 4 bases from V and 4 bases from J, with 17 bases between. The CDR3 is 15 residues long. This chain's CDR3 is CARSQYRIPATEAFF. CDR3 coding DNA: TGTGCCAGAAGCCAATACAGGATTCCCGCCACTGAAGCTTTCTTT.

The chain couples TRBV2 to TRBJ2-5; no clear D gene. This CDR3 region has 13 residues. Germline V CDR1 and CDR2: SNHLY, FYNNEI. V was cut by 7 bases and J by 5 bases, with 14 bases left in between. This CDR3 reads CASKSPSGETQYF. Written as DNA, the CDR3 is TGTGCCAGCAAATCGCCCTCCGGGGAGACCCAGTACTTC.

This clone was found once. The V gene is TRBV28, the J gene TRBJ1-1, with 9 positions matching TRBD1. CDR1 MDHEN and CDR2 SYDVKM come from the germline V gene. The CDR3 is 12 residues long. Trimming cost V 11 bases and J 3 bases; bases outside gene matches: 4. The CDR3 spells CASRQGDTEAFF. CDR3 nucleotides: TGTGCCTCCCGACAGGGGGACACTGAAGCTTTCTTT.

The chain combines TRBV27 with TRBJ2-1; 10 positions match TRBD2. V lost 5 bases to trimming and J lost 6 bases; unmatched junction nucleotides: 7. Germline values: CDR1 MNHEY, CDR2 SMNVEV (reference sequence). The CDR3 consists of 15 residues. CDR3 sequence: CASSQSGGGLNEQFF. CDR3 nucleotides: TGTGCCAGCAGTCAAAGCGGGGGGGGACTCAATGAGCAGTTCTTC.

This clone was recorded a few times. The V call is TRBV13, the J call TRBJ2-7, with D unclear. Per germline, CDR1 PRHDT and CDR2 FYEKMQ (reference sequence). V was clipped by 5 bases and J by 2 bases, with 10 bases between them. The CDR3 is made up of 13 amino acids. This CDR3 is CASSPGSTYEQYF. The CDR3 coding sequence is TGTGCCAGCAGCCCGGGCAGCACCTACGAGCAGTACTTC. Filled out from reference TRBV13 and TRBJ2-7, the complete variable domain reads AAGVIQSPRHLIKEKRETATLKCYPIPRHDTVYWYQQGPGQDPQFLISFYEKMQSDKGSIPDRFSAQQFSDYHSELNMSSLELGDSALYFCASSPGSTYEQYFGPGTRLTVT.

The J gene is TRBJ2-7, the V gene TRBV7-2; the match to TRBD2 covers 15 bases. The CDR3 has 17 amino acids. V lost 3 bases to trimming and J lost 4 bases; unmatched junction nucleotides: 7. Germline V gives CDR1 SGHTA, CDR2 FQGNSA. The CDR3: CASSFGTSGGLGYEQYF. In DNA, the CDR3 is TGTGCCAGCAGCTTCGGGACTAGCGGGGGGTTAGGTTACGAGCAGTACTTC.

The chain couples TRBV7-2 to TRBJ2-5; D not certain. Germline V gives CDR1 SGHTA, CDR2 FQGNSA. V was shortened by 4 bases and J by 5 bases, with 17 bases between the two germline ends. CDR3 length: 15 residues. CDR3 sequence: CASSSYSSLGETQYF. CDR3 coding DNA: TGTGCCAGCAGCTCCTATTCCAGTCTAGGGGAGACCCAGTACTTC. The whole variable domain, remainder taken from reference TRBV7-2 and TRBJ2-5, is GAGVSQSPSNKVTEKGKDVELRCDPISGHTALYWYRQSLGQGLEFLIYFQGNSAPDKSGLPSDRFSAERTGGSVSTLTIQRTQQEDSAVYLCASSSYSSLGETQYFGPGTRLLVL.

This rearrangement joins TRBV7-3 to TRBJ2-2; 9 bases are a match to TRBD2. The CDR3 sequence is 17 residues long. Germline CDR1 reads SGHTA; CDR2 reads FQGTGA. With V trimmed by 6 bases and J by 1 base, 9 bases remained unmatched. This CDR3 is CASSPRSSGVNTGELFF. The CDR3 DNA reads as TGTGCCAGCAGTCCGAGATCTAGCGGGGTGAACACCGGGGAGCTGTTTTTT.

This clone appeared once. The chain has TRBV2 and TRBJ2-2; D is perhaps TRBD1 (6 bases). The V gene lost 8 bases and the J gene lost 3 bases, with 16 bases spanning the gap. Germline lookup yields CDR1 SNHLY and CDR2 FYNNEI. The CDR3 is made up of 15 amino acids. The CDR3 sequence: CASFGQPPDTGELFF. The CDR3 nucleotides read TGTGCCAGCTTCGGACAGCCCCCAGACACCGGGGAGCTGTTTTTT.

This chain joins TRBV15 and TRBJ2-1; D perhaps matches TRBD1 (6 bases). The CDR3 loop spans 15 amino acids. Per the germline V gene, CDR1 is LNHNV and CDR2 is YYDKDF (reference sequence). V gave up 7 bases and J gave up 4 bases, with 17 bases separating them. CDR3 DNA sequence: TGTGCCACCACAGTGGGGGAAGGGGGTTACAATGAGCAGTTCTTC. Translated, it gives CATTVGEGGYNEQFF.

This chain uses TRBV10-2 with TRBJ2-1; TRBD1 or TRBD2 may be the D gene (5 bases each). V was clipped by 3 bases and J by 13 bases, with 10 bases between them. CDR3 size: 11 residues. The germline CDR1 and CDR2 sequences are WSHSY and SAAADI. DNA for the CDR3: TGCGCCAGCAGTGATGGGGACCTACAGTTCTTC. This translates into CASSDGDLQFF.

This chain uses TRBV5-6 with TRBJ2-1; D is unresolved. The germline gives CDR1 SGHDT, CDR2 YYEEEE. The CDR3 length is 12 residues. V was trimmed by 0 bases and J by 4 bases, leaving 2 bases between them. CDR3 nucleotide sequence: TGTGCCAGCAGCTTGGTTTACAATGAGCAGTTCTTC. It codes for CASSLVYNEQFF.